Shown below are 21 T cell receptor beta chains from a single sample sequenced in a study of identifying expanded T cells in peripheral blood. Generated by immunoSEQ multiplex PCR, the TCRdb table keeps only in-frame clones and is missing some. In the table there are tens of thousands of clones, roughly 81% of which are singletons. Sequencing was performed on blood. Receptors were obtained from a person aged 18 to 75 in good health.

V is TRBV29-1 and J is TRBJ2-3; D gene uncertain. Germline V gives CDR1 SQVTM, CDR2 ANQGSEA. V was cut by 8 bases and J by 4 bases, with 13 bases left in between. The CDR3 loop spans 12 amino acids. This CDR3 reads CSSGDPSDTQYF. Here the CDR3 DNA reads TGCAGCTCCGGAGACCCATCAGATACGCAGTATTTT.

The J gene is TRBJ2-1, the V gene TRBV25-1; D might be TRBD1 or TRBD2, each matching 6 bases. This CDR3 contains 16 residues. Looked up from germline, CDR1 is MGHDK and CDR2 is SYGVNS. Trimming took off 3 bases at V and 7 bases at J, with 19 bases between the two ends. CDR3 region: CASSDPHRGERNEQFF. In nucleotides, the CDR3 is TGTGCCAGCAGTGATCCCCATAGGGGGGAGAGGAATGAGCAGTTCTTC. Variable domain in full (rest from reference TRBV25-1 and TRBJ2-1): EADIYQTPRYLVIGTGKKITLECSQTMGHDKMYWYQQDPGMELHLIHYSYGVNSTEKGDLSSESTVSRIRTEHFPLTLESARPSHTSQYLCASSDPHRGERNEQFFGPGTRLTVL.

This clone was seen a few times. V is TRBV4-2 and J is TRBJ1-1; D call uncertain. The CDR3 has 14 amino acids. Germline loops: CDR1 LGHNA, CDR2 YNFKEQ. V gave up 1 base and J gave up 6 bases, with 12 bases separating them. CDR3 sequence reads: CASSQVGIEAEAFF. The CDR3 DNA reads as TGTGCCAGCAGCCAAGTCGGGATTGAGGCTGAAGCTTTCTTT.

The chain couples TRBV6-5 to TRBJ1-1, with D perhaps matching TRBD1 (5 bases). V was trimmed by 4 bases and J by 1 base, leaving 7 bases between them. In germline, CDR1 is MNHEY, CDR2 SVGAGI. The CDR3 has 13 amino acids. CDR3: CASSLQANTEAFF. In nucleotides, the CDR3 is TGTGCCAGCAGTTTACAGGCGAACACTGAAGCTTTCTTT.

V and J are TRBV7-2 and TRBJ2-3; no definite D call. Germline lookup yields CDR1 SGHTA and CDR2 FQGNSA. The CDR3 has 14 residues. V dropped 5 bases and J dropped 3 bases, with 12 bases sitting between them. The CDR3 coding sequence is TGTGCCAGCAGCCCTCTTGGTTCTACAGATACGCAGTATTTT. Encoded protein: CASSPLGSTDTQYF.

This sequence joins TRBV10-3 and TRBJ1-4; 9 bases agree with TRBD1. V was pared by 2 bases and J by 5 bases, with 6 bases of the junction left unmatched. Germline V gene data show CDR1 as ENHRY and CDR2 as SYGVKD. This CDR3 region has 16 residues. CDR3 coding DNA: TGTGCCATCAGTGAGCCGACAGGGGGAGTCAATGAAAAACTGTTTTTT. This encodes CAISEPTGGVNEKLFF.

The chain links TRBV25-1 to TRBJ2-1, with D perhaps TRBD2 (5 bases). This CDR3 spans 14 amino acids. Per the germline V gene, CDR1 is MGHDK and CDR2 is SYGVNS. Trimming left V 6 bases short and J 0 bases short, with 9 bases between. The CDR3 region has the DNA TGTGCCAGCAGCCGGGGTTTCTCCTACAATGAGCAGTTCTTC. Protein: CASSRGFSYNEQFF. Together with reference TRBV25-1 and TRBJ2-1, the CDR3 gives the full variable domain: EADIYQTPRYLVIGTGKKITLECSQTMGHDKMYWYQQDPGMELHLIHYSYGVNSTEKGDLSSESTVSRIRTEHFPLTLESARPSHTSQYLCASSRGFSYNEQFFGPGTRLTVL.

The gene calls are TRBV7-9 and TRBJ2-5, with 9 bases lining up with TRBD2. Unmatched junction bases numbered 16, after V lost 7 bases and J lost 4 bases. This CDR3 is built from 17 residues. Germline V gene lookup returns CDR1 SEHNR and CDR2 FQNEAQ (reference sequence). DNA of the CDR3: TGTGCCAGCACCCGAGGCGGGAGGGCCGTGTCGGGAGAGACCCAGTACTTC. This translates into CASTRGGRAVSGETQYF.

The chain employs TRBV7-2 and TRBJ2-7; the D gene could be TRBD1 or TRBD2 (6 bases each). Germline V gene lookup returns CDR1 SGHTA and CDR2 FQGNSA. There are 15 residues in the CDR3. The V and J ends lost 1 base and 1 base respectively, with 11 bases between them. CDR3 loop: CASSLEGGMSYEQYF. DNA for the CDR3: TGTGCCAGCAGCTTAGAGGGGGGAATGTCCTACGAGCAGTACTTC.

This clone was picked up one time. CDR3 sequence (DNA): TGTGCCAGCAGTTACAGTCGGGGGGCCCCCTACGAGCAGTACTTC. It is translated as CASSYSRGAPYEQYF. V usage is TRBV6-5 and J usage is TRBJ2-7; maybe TRBD2 (7 bases). Germline V gene data show CDR1 as MNHEY and CDR2 as SVGAGI. Trimming stripped 2 bases from V and 2 bases from J, with 13 bases between. The CDR3 is 15 amino acids.

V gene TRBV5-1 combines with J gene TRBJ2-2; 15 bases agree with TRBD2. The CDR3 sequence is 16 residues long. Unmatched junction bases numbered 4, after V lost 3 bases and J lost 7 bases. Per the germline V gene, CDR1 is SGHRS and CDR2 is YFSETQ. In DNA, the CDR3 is TGCGCCAGCAGCTGGGGGACTAGCGGGAGGAGCGGGGAGCTGTTTTTT. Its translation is CASSWGTSGRSGELFF.

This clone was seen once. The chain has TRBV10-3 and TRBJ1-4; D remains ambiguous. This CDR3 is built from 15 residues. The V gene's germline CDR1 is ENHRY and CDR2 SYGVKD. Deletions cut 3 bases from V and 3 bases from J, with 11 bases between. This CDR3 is CAISDSGDSNEKLFF. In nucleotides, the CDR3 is TGTGCCATCAGTGATAGCGGGGATTCTAATGAAAAACTGTTTTTT.

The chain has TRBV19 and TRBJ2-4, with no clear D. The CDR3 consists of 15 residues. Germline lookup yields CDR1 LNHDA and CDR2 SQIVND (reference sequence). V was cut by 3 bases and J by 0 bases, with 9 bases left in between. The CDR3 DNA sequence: TGTGCCAGTAGTATGGGTCCGACAGCCAAAAACATTCAGTACTTC. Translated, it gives CASSMGPTAKNIQYF.

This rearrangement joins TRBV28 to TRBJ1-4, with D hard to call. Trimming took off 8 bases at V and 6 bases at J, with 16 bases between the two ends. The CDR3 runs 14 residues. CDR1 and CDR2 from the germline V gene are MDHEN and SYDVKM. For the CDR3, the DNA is TGTGCCAGCCGAGGTGGTGGGTCGGATGAAAAACTGTTTTTT. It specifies CASRGGGSDEKLFF.

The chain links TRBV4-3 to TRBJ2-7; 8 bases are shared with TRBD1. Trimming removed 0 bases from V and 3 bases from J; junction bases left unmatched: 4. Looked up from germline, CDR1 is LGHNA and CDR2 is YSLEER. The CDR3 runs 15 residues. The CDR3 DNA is TGCGCCAGCAGCCAAGATAAGGGACAGGACTACGAGCAGTACTTC. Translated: CASSQDKGQDYEQYF.

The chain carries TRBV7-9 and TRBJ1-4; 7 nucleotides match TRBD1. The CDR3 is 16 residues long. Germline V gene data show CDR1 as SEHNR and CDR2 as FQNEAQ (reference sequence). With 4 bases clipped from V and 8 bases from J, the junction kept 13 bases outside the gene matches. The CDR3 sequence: CASSSGVGGWEEKLFF. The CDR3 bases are TGTGCCAGCAGCTCGGGTGTAGGGGGCTGGGAAGAAAAACTGTTTTTT. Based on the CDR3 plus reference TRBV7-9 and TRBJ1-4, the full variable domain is DTGVSQNPRHKITKRGQNVTFRCDPISEHNRLYWYRQTLGQGPEFLTYFQNEAQLEKSRLLSDRFSAERPKGSFSTLEIQRTEQGDSAMYLCASSSGVGGWEEKLFFGSGTQLSVL.

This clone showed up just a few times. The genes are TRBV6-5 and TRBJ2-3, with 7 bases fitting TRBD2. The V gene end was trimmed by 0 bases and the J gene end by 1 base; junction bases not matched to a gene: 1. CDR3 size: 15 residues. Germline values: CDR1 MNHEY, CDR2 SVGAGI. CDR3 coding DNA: TGTGCCAGCAGTTACTCAACTAGCGGCACAGATACGCAGTATTTT. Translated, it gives CASSYSTSGTDTQYF.

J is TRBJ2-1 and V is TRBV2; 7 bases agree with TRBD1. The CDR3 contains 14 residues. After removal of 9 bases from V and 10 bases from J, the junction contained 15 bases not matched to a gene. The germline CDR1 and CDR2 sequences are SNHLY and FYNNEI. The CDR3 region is CASSTGLSKGEQFF. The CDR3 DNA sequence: TGTGCCAGTTCGACAGGGTTGAGTAAAGGAGAGCAGTTCTTC. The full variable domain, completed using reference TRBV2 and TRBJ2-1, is EPEVTQTPSHQVTQMGQEVILRCVPISNHLYFYWYRQILGQKVEFLVSFYNNEISEKSEIFDDQFSVERPDGSNFTLKIRSTKLEDSAMYFCASSTGLSKGEQFFGPGTRLTVL.

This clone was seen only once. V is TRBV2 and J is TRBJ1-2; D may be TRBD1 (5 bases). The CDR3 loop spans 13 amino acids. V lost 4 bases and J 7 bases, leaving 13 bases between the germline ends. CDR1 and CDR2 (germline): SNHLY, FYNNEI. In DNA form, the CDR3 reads TGTGCCAGCAGTGTGGCCAGGGAGTCTGGCTACACCTTC. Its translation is CASSVARESGYTF.

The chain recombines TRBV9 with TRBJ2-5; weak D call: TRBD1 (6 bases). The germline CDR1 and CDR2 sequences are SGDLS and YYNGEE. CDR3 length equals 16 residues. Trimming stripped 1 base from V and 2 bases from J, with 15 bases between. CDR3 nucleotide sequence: TGTGCCAGCAGCGTATCAGGGGACGTTCATCAAGAGACCCAGTACTTC. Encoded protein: CASSVSGDVHQETQYF.

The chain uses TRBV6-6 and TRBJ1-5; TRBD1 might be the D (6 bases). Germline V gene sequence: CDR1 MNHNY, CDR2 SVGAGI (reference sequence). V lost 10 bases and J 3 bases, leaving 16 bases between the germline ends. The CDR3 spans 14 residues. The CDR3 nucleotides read TGTGCCACCCTGAGGACAGCAAACAATCAGCCCCAGCATTTT. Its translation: CATLRTANNQPQHF.